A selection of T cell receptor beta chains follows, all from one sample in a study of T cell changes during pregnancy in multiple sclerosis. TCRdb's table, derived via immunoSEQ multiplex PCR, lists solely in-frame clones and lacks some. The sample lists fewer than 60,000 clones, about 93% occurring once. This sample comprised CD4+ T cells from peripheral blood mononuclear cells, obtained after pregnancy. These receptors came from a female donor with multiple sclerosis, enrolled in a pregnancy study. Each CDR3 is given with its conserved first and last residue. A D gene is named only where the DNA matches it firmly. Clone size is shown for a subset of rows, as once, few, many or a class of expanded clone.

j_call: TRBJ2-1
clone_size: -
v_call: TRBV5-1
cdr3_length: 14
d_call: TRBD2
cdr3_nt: TGCGCCAGCAGCTCAGGACTAGCGGGCAATGAGCAGTTCTTC
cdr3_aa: CASSSGLAGNEQFF

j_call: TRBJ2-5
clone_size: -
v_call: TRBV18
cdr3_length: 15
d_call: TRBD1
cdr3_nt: TGTGCCAGCTCACCATCCACAGGGGGGACGGAGACCCAGTACTTC
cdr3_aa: CASSPSTGGTETQYF

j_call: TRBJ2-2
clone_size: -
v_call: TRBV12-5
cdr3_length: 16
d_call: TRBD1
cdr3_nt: TGTGCTAGTGGTCCCTACAGGGGGCAGAGCACCGGGGAGCTGTTTTTT
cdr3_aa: CASGPYRGQSTGELFF

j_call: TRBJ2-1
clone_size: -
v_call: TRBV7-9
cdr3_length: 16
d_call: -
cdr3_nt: TGTGCCAGCAGCTTAGCGGACCACAGGGCCCACGATGAGCAGTTCTTC
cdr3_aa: CASSLADHRAHDEQFF

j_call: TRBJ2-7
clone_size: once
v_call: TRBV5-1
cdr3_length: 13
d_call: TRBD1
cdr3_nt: TGCGCCAGCAGCTTCAGGGGGCAAAACGAGCAGTACTTC
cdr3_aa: CASSFRGQNEQYF

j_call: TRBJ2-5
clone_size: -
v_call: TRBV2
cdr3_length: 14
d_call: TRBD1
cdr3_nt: TGTGCCAGCAGCGCGGACAGGGGACAAGAGACCCAGTACTTC
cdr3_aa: CASSADRGQETQYF

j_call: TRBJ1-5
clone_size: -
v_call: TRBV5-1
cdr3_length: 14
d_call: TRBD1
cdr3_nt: TGCGCCAGCAGCTTCAGTCAGGGGGGTCAGCCCCAGCATTTT
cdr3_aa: CASSFSQGGQPQHF

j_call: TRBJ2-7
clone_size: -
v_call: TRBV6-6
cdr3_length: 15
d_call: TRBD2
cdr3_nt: TGTGCCAGCAGTTTGACCGGGAGGCCTTCCTACGAGCAGTACTTC
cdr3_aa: CASSLTGRPSYEQYF

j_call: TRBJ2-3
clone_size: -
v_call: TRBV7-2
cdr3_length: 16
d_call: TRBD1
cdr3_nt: TGTGCCAGCAGGAAACAGGGGGCATTGTTTACAGATACGCAGTATTTT
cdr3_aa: CASRKQGALFTDTQYF

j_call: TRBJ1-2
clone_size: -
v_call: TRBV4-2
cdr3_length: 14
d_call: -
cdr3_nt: TGTGCCAGCAGCCAAGCCACAGCAGCCTATGGCTACACCTTC
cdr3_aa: CASSQATAAYGYTF

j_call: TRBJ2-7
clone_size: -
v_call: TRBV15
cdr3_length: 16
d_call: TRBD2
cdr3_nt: TGTGCCACCAGCAGAGATGTCGGGCTAGCGGGAGTCGAGCAGTACTTC
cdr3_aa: CATSRDVGLAGVEQYF

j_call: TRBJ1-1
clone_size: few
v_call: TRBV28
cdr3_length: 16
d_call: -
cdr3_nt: TGTGCCAGCAGCTCACCAGGAGGGCCCTTGAACACTGAAGCTTTCTTT
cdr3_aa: CASSSPGGPLNTEAFF

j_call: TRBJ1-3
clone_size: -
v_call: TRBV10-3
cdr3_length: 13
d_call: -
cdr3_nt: TGTGCCATCGGGGGGTTGGCTGGAAACACCATATATTTT
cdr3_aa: CAIGGLAGNTIYF

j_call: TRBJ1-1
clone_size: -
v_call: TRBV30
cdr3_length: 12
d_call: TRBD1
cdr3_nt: TGTGCCTGGATCAGGGGGCGGTCTGAAGCTTTCTTT
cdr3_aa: CAWIRGRSEAFF

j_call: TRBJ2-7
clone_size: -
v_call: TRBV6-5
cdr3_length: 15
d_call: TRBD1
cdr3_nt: TGTGCCAGCAGTCCCGGGACAGGGATGGCCTACGAGCAGTACTTC
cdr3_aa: CASSPGTGMAYEQYF

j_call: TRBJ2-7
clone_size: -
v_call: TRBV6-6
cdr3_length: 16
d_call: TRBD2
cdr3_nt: TGTGCCAGCAGTTACTTGCCTAGCGGGAGGCCCTACGAGCAGTACTTC
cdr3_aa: CASSYLPSGRPYEQYF

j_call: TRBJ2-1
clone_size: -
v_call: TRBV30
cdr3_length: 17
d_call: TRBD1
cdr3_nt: TGTGCCTGGAGTCCGCCCCCCGGACAGGGGGCCTACAATGAGCAGTTCTTC
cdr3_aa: CAWSPPPGQGAYNEQFF

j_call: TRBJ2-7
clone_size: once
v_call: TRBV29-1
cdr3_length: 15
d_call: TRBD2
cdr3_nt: TGCAGCGTTGAAGGGGGGACTAGCGGGACATACGAGCAGTACTTC
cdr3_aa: CSVEGGTSGTYEQYF

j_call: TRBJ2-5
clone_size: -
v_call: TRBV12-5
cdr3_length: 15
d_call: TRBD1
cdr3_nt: TGTGCTAGTGGTACCCGGGACAGATCAAAAGAGACCCAGTACTTC
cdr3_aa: CASGTRDRSKETQYF

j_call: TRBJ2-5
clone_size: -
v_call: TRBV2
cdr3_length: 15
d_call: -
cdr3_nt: TGTGCCAGCAGTGAATTCGGAGGCGTCCGAGAGACCCAGTACTTC
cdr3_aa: CASSEFGGVRETQYF

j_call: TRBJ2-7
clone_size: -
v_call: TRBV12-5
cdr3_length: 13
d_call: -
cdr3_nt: TGTGCTAGTGGTTTCCCTAGCAACTACGAGCAGTACTTC
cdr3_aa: CASGFPSNYEQYF

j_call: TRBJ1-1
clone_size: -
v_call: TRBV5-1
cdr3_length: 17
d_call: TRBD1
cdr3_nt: TGCGCCAGCAGCTTGGACAGGTCAGGGGGACCGACTACTGAAGCTTTCTTT
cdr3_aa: CASSLDRSGGPTTEAFF

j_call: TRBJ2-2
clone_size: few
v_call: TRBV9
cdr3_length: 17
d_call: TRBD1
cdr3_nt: TGTGCCAGCAGCCCAAGTACAGGGGGCAGGTCGACCGGGGAGCTGTTTTTT
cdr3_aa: CASSPSTGGRSTGELFF

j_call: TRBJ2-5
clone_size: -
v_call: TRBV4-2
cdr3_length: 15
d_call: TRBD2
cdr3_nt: TGTGCCAGCAGCCAAGGGCTAGCGGGGAGGGAGACCCAGTACTTC
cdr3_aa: CASSQGLAGRETQYF

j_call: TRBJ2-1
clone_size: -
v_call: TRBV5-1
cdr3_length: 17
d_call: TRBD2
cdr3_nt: TGCGCCAGCAGCTTCGGGGGACTAGCGGGTTCCTACAATGAGCAGTTCTTC
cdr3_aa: CASSFGGLAGSYNEQFF

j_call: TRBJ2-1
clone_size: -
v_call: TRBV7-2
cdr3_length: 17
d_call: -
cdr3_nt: TGTGCCAGCACCCCTTCCGAGCGGAGGCGGGTTTACAATGAGCAGTTCTTC
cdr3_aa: CASTPSERRRVYNEQFF

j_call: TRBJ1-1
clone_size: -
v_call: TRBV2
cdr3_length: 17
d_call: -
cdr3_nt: TGTGCCAGCAGTGAAGGTGTAAGCGCCCTATACAAAGGTGAAGCTTTCTTT
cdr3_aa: CASSEGVSALYKGEAFF

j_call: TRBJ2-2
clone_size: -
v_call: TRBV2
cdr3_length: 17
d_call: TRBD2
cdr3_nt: TGTGCCAGCATGGTGGGACTAGCGGGAGGTGAGACCGGGGAGCTGTTTTTT
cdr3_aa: CASMVGLAGGETGELFF

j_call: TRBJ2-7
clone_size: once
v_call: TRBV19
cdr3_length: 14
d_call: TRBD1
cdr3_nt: TGTGCCAGTAGACCCACGGGACAGGGCTACGAGCAGTACTTC
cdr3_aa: CASRPTGQGYEQYF

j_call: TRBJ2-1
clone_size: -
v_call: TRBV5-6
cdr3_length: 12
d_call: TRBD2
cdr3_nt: TGTGCCAGCAGCGGCGGACTAGCGGGAAGGGTCTTC
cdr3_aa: CASSGGLAGRVF

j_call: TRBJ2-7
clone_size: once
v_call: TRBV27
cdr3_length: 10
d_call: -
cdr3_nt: TGTGCCAGCGGGGAGTACGAGCAGTACTTC
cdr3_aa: CASGEYEQYF

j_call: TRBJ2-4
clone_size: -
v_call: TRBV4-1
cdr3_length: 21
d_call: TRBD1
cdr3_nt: TGCGCCAGCAGCCAAGTCCTTCGGACAGGGAGTTCCGGGTTAGCCAAAAACATTCAGTACTTC
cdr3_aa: CASSQVLRTGSSGLAKNIQYF

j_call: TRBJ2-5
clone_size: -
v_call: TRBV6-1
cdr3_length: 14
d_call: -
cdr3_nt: TGTGCCAGCAGTGGTCAGGGGCCCGCCGGGACCCAGTACTTC
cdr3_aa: CASSGQGPAGTQYF

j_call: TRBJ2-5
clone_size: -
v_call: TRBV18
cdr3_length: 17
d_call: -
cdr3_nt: TGTGCCAGCTCACCCCGAGTGGGCACAGGCTCGCAAGAGACCCAGTACTTC
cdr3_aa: CASSPRVGTGSQETQYF

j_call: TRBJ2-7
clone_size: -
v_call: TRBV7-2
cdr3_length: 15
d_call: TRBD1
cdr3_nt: TGTGCCAGCAGCTCGTGGGACAGGGGAGGCTACGAGCAGTACTTC
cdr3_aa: CASSSWDRGGYEQYF

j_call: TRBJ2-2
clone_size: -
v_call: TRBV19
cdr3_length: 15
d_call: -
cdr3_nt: TGTGCCAGTAGTATCGGAGGGGCGAACACCGGGGAGCTGTTTTTT
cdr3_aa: CASSIGGANTGELFF

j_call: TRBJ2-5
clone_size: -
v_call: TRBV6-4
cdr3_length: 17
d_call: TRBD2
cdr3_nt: TGTGCCAGCAACCTACGGACTAGCGGATCGTACCAAGAGACCCAGTACTTC
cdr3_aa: CASNLRTSGSYQETQYF

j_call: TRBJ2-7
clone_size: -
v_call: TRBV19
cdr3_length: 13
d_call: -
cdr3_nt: TGTGCCAGTAGTACAGGCCTCTCCTACGAGCAGTACTTC
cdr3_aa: CASSTGLSYEQYF

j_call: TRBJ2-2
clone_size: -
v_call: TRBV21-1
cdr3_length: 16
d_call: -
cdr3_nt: TGTGCCAGCAGCAAAGGGGGGCAGGGACCGCCCGGGGAGCTGTTTTTT
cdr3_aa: CASSKGGQGPPGELFF

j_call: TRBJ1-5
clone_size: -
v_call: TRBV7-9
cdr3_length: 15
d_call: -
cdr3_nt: TGTGCCAGCAGCTTAGCAGGGCGGGGCAATCAGCCCCAGCATTTT
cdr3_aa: CASSLAGRGNQPQHF

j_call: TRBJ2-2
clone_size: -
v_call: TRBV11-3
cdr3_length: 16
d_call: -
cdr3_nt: TGTGCCAGCAGCACAGGACGGGCGTTGAACACCGGGGAGCTGTTTTTT
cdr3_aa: CASSTGRALNTGELFF

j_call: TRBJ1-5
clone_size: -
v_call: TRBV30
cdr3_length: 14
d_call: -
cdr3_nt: TGTGCCTGGAGTGTAAACCCCTACAATCAGCCCCAGCATTTT
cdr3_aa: CAWSVNPYNQPQHF

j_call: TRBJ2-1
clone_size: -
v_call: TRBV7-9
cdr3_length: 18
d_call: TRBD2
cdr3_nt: TGTGCCAGCAGCCCAACGGTTGCCAGCGGGGCGTCCTACAATGAGCAGTTCTTC
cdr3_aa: CASSPTVASGASYNEQFF

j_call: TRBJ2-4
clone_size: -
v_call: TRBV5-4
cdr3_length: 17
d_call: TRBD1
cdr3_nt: TGTGCCAGCAGCCCAGAGAGGGACAGACTAGCCAAAAACATTCAGTACTTC
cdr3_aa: CASSPERDRLAKNIQYF

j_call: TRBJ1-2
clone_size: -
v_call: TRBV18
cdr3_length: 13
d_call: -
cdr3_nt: TGTGCCAGCTCACCAGCCAGGGGTGAAGGCTACACCTTC
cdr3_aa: CASSPARGEGYTF

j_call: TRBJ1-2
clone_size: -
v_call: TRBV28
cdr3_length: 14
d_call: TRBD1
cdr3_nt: TGTGCCAGCAGCTTGCCGGGACAGGGGACCCACTACACCTTC
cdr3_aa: CASSLPGQGTHYTF

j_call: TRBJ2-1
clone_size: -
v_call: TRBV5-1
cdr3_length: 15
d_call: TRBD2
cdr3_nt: TGCGCCAGCAGCCCGGGACTAGCGGGACAGAATGAGCAGTTCTTC
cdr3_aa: CASSPGLAGQNEQFF

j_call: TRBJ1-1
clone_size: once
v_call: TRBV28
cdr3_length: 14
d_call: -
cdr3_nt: TGTGCCAGCATAGCGGGAGACCTGAACACTGAAGCTTTCTTT
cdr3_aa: CASIAGDLNTEAFF

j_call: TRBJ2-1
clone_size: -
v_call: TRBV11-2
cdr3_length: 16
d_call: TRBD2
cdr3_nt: TGTGCCAGCAGCTTATCGACTAGCGGGATACCCAATGAGCAGTTCTTC
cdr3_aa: CASSLSTSGIPNEQFF

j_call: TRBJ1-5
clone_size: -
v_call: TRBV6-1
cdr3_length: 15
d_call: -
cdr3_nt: TGTGCCAGCAGTGAAATCCAGGTTAGCAATCAGCCCCAGCATTTT
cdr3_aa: CASSEIQVSNQPQHF

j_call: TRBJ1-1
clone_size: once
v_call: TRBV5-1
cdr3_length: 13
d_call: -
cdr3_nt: TGCGCCAGCAGCACTAGCGCCCTCACTGAAGCTTTCTTT
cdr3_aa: CASSTSALTEAFF

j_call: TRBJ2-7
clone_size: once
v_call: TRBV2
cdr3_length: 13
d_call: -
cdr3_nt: TGTGCCAGCAGCAGGGGCACAACCTACGAGCAGTACTTC
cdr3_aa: CASSRGTTYEQYF

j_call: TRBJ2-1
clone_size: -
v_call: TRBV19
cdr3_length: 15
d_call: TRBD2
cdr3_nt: TGTGCCAGTAGTCCCGCGACTAGCGGGGCGGCTGAGCAGTTCTTC
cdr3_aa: CASSPATSGAAEQFF

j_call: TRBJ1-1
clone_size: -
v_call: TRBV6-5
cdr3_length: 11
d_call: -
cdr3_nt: TGTGCCAGCAGACAGAACACTGAAGCTTTCTTT
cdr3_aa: CASRQNTEAFF

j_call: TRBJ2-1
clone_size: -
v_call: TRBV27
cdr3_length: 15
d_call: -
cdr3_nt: TGTGCCAGCAGTTTGTACGGGGGGCCGATGAATGAGCAGTTCTTC
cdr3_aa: CASSLYGGPMNEQFF

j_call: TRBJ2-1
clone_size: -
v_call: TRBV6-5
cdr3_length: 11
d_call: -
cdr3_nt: TGTGCCAGCAGCAGGGGCAATGAGCAGTTCTTC
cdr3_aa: CASSRGNEQFF

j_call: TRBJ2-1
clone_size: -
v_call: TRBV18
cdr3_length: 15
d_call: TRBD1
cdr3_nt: TGTGCCAGCTCGCCCGGGACAGGGAACCACAATGAGCAGTTCTTC
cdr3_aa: CASSPGTGNHNEQFF

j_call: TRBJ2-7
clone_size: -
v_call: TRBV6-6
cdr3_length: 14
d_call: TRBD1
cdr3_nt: TGTGCCAGCAGTTTGGGACAGGGGGTCTACGAGCAGTACTTC
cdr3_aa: CASSLGQGVYEQYF

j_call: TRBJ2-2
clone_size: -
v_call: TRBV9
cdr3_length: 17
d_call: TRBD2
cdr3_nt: TGTGCCAGCAGCGTGCGTGGTAGCGGGGTTTTAGGCGGGGAGCTGTTTTTT
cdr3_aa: CASSVRGSGVLGGELFF